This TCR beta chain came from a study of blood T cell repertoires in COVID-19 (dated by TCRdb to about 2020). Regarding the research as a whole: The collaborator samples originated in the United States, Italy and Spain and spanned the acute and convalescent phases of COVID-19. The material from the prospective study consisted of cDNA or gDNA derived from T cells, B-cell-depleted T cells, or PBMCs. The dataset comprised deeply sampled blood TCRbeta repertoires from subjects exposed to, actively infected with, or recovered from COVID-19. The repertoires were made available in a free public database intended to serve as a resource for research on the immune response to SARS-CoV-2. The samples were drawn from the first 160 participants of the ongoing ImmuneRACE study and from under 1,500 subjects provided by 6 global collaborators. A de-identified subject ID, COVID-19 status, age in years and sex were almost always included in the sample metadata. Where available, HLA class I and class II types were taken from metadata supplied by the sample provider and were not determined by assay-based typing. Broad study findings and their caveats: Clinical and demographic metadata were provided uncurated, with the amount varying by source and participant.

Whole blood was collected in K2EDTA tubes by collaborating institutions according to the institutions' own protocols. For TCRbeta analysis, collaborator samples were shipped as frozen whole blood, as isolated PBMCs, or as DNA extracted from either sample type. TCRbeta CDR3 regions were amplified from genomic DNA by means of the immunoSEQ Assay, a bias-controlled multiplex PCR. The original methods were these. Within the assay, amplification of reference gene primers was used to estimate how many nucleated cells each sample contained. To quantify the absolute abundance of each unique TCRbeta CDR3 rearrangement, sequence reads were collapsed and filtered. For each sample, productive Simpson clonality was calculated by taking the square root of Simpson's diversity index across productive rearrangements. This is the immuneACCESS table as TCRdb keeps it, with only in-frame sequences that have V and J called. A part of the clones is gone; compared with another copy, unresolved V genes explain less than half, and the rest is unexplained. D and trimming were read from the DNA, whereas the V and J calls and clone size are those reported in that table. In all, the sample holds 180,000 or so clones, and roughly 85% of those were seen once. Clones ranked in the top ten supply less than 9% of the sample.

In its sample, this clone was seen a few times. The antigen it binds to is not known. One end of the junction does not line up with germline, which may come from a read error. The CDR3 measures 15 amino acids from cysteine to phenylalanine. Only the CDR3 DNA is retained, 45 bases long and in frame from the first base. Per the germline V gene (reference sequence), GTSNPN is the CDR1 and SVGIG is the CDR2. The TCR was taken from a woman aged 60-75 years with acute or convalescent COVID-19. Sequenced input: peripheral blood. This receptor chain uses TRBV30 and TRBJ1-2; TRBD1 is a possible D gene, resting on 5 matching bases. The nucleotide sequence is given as TGTGCCGGGAGGGCCCAGGGCGCTGCTAACTATGGCTACACCTTC. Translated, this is CAGRAQGAANYGYTF. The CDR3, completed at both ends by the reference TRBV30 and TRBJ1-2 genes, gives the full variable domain SQTIHQWPATLVQPVGSPLSLECTVEGTSNPNLYWYRQAAGRGLQLLFYSVGIGQISSEVPQNLSASRPQDRQFILSSKKLLLSDSGFYLCAGRAQGAANYGYTFGSGTRLTVV.